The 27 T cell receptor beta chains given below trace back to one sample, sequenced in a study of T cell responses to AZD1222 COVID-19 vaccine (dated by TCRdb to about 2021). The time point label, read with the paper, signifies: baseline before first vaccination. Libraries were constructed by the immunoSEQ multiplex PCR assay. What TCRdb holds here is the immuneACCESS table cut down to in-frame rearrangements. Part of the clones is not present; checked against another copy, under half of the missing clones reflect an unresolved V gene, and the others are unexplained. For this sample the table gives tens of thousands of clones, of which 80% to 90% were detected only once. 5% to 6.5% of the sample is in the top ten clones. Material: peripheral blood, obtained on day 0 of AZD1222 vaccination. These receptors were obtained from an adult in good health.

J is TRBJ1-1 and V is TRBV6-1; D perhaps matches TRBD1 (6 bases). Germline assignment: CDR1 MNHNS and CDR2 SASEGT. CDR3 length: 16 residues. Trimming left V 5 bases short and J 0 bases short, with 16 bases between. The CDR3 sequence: CASSQGAGQLNTEAFF. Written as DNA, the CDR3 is TGTGCCAGCAGTCAAGGGGCCGGACAGTTGAACACTGAAGCTTTCTTT.

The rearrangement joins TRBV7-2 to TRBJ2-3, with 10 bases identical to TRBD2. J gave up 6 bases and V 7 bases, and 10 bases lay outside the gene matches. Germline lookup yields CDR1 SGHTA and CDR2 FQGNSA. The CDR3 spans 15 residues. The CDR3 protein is CASIVSGRAFDTQYF. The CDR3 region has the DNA TGTGCCAGCATCGTAAGCGGGAGGGCTTTTGATACGCAGTATTTT.

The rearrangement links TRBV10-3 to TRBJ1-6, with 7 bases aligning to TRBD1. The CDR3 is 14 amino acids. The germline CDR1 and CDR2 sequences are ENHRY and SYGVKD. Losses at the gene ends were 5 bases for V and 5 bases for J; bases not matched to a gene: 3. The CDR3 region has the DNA TGTGCCATCAGTCGGGACAGCAATAATTCACCCCTCCACTTT. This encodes CAISRDSNNSPLHF.

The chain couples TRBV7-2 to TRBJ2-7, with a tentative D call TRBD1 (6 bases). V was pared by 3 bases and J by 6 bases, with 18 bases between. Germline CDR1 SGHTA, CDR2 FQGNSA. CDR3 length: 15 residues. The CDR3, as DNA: TGTGCCAGCAGCTTTAACCGGGCAGGGGCGTCCGAGCAGTACTTC. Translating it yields CASSFNRAGASEQYF.

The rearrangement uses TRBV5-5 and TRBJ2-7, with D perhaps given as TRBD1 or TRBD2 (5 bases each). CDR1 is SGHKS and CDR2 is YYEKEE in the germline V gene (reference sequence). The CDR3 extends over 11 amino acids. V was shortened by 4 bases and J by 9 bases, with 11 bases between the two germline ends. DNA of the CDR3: TGTGCCAGCAGCGCCGGGACCCTGCAGTACTTC. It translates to CASSAGTLQYF.

The CDR3 loop reads CASMDGGGLLGEQFF. CDR3 nucleotides: TGTGCCAGCATGGACGGCGGGGGCCTTCTGGGTGAGCAGTTCTTC. The genes are TRBV7-9 and TRBJ2-1; maybe TRBD2 (7 bases). The V end was cut by 7 bases, the J end by 9 bases, with 22 bases between. Germline V gives CDR1 SEHNR, CDR2 FQNEAQ (reference sequence). The CDR3 consists of 15 residues.

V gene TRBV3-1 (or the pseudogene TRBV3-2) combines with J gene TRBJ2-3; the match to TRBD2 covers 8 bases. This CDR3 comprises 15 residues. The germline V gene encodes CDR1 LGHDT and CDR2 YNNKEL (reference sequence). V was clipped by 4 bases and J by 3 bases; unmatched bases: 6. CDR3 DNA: TGTGCCAGCAGCCTCAGCGGGAGACGTACAGATACGCAGTATTTT. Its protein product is CASSLSGRRTDTQYF.

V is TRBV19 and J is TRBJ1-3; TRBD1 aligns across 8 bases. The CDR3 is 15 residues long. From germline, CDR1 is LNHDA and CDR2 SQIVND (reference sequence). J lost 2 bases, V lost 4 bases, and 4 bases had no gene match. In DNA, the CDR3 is TGTGCCAGTAGTACCAGGGGGCAAGCTGGAAACACCATATATTTT. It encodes CASSTRGQAGNTIYF.

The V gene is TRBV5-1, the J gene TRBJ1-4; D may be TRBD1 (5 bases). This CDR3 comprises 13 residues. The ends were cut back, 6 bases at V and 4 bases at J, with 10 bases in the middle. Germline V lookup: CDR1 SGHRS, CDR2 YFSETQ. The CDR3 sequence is CASTQGNNEKLFF. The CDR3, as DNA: TGCGCCAGCACCCAGGGCAATAATGAAAAACTGTTTTTT.

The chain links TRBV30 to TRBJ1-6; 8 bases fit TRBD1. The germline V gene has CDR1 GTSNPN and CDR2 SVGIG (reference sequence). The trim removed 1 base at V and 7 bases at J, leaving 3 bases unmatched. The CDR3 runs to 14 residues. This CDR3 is CAWSARTGNSPLHF. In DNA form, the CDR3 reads TGTGCCTGGAGTGCAAGGACAGGGAATTCACCCCTCCACTTT.

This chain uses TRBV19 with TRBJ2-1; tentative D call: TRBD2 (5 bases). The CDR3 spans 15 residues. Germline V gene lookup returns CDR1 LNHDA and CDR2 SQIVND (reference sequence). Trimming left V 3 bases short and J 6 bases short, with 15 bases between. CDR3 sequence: CASSIGQVRGNEQFF. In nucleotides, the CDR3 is TGTGCCAGTAGTATCGGCCAGGTCCGGGGCAATGAGCAGTTCTTC.

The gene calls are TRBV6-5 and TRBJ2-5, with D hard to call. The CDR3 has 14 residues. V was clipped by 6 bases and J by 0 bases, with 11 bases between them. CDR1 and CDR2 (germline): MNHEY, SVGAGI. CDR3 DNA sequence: TGTGCCAGCAGGAAGCAAGGCCACCAAGAGACCCAGTACTTC. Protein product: CASRKQGHQETQYF.

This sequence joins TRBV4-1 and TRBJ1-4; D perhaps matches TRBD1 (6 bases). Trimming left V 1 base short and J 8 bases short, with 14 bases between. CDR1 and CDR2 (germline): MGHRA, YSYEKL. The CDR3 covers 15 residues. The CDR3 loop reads CASSQAGQREEKLFF. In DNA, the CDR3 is TGCGCCAGCAGCCAAGCGGGACAAAGGGAGGAAAAACTGTTTTTT.

CDR3: CASSTRDSYNSPLHF. The CDR3 bases are TGTGCCAGCAGTACCCGGGACAGCTATAATTCACCCCTCCACTTT. This chain links TRBV6-5 with TRBJ1-6, with 7 positions matching TRBD1. The J segment lost 3 bases and the V segment lost 5 bases, leaving 4 bases of the junction unmatched. The CDR3 loop spans 15 amino acids. CDR1 is MNHEY and CDR2 is SVGAGI in the germline V gene.

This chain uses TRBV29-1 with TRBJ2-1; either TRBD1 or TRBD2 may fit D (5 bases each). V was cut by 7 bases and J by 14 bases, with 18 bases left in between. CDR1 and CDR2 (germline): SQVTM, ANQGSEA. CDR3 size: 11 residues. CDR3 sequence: CSARFRDPEFF. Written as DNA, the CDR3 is TGCAGCGCCCGATTCCGGGACCCCGAGTTCTTC.

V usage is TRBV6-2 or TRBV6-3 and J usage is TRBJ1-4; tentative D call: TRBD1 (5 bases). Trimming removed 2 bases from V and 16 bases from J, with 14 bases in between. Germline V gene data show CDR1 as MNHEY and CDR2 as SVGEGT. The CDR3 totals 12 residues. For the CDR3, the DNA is TGTGCCAGCAGTTACCCCGGGACTCCCCAGTTTTTT. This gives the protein CASSYPGTPQFF.

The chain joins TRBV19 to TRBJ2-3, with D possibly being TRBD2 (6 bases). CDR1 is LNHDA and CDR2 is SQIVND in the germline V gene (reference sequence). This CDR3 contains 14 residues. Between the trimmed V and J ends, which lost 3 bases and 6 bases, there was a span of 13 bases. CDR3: CASSMRERGDTQYF. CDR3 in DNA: TGTGCCAGTAGTATGAGGGAACGGGGGGATACGCAGTATTTT.

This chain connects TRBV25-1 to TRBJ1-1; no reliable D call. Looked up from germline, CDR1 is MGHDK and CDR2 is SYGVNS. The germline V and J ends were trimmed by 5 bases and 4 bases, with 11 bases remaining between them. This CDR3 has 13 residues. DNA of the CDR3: TGTGCCAGCAGTTGGCGTGAACTCACTGAAGCTTTCTTT. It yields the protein CASSWRELTEAFF.

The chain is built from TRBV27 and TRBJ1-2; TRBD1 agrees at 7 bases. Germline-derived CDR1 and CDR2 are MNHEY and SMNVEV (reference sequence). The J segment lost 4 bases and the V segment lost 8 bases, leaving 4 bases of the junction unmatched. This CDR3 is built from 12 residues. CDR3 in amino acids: CASRTGSYGYTF. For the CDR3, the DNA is TGTGCCAGCCGGACAGGAAGCTATGGCTACACCTTC.

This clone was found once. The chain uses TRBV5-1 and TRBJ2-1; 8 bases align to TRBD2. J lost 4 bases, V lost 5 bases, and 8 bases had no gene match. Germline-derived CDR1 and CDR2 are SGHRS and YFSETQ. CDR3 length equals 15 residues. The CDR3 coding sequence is TGCGCCAGCAGACAGGGACTAGAAGTTTACAATGAGCAGTTCTTC. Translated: CASRQGLEVYNEQFF.

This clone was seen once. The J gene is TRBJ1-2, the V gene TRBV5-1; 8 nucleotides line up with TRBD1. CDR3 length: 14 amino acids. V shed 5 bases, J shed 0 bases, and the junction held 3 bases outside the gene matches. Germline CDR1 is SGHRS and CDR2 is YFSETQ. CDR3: CASRGDRSNYGYTF. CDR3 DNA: TGCGCCAGCAGGGGGGACAGGTCTAACTATGGCTACACCTTC.

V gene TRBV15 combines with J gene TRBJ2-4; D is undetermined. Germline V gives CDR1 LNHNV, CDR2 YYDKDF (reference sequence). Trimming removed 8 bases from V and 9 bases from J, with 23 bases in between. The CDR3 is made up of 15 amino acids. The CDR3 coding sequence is TGTGCCACCGGGCATCGCATCGGCAGGCCGGCCATTCAGTACTTC. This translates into CATGHRIGRPAIQYF.

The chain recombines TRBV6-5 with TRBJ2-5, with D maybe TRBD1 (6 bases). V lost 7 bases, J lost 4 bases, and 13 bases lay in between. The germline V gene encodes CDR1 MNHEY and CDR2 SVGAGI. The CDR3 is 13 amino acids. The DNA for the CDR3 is TGTGCCAGCAAGGGGATGACAGGAGAGACCCAGTACTTC. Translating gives CASKGMTGETQYF.

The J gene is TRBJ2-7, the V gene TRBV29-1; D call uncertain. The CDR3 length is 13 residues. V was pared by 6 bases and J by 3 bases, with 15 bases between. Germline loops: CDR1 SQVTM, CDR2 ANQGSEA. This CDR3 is CSVRRSPNYEQYF. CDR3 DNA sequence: TGCAGCGTCCGTCGTTCGCCAAACTACGAGCAGTACTTC.

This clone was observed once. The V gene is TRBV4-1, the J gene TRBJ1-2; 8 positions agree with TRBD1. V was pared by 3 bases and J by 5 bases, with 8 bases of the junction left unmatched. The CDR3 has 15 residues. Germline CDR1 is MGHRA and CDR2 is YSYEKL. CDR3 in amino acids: CASSQLRGQGYGYTF. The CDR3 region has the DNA TGCGCCAGCAGCCAGCTCAGGGGGCAGGGGTATGGCTACACCTTC.

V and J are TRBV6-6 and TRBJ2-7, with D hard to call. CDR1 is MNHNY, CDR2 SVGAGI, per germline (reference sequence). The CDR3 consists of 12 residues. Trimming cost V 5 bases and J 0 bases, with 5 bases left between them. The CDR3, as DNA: TGTGCCAGCAGTCCAAGCTCCTACGAGCAGTACTTC. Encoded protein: CASSPSSYEQYF.

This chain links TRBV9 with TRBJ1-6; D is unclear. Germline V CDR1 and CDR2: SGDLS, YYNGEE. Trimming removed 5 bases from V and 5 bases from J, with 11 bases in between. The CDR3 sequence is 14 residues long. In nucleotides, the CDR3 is TGTGCCAGCAGGATAGACACAGATAATTCACCCCTCCACTTT. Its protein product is CASRIDTDNSPLHF.